The subject of this entry is one T cell receptor (beta chain). These data originate in a study of shared T cell receptors in the human thymus. The germline V gene has CDR1 SGHAT and CDR2 FQDESV (reference sequence). The CDR3 runs to 15 residues. Trimming took 5 bases from V and 1 from J; bases not matched to a gene: 4. Clones were sequenced by immunoSEQ multiplex PCR, and TCRdb holds only the in-frame ones, with some missing. The table lists 650,000 to 950,000 clones, approximately 83% of them singletons. These records were also assigned to another study, of human thymus T cells. As that report states: Those donating were healthy Finnish infants in corrective surgery for congenital heart defects. Resections were taken during corrective heart surgery, and the thymus tissue came from these. Repertoires from thymus and blood appeared to show biased V and J gene usage. Related research examined unrelated individuals and reported that their thymic repertoires overlapped highly.

This receptor was taken from a girl under two years old with a congenital heart defect. This chain joins TRBV11-1 and TRBJ2-3; TRBD2 agrees at 9 bases. Sequenced sample: thymocytes. The DNA of the CDR3 is TGTGCCAGCAGCCGATTAGCGGGAGGCACAGATACGCAGTATTTT. This sequence encodes CASSRLAGGTDTQYF.